This T cell receptor beta chain was captured by sequencing in a study of neurological immune-mediated disorders. Study observations and caveats: One cluster of related CDR3 sequences contained, by phylogenetic grouping, the repertoires of 18 of 34 multiple sclerosis patients and formed a possible signature.

In regard to this clonotype: Antigen unknown.

The V and J ends lost 3 bases and 7 bases, in that order; junction bases with no gene match: 8. This CDR3 has 14 amino acids. Germline CDR1 and CDR2: DFQATT and SNEGSKA (reference sequence). The authors made cDNA by 5'RACE with 10-nucleotide random UMIs. Over 190 million TCR-beta sequences from 15-18 subjects came out of each sequencing run. TCRdb independently ran MiXCR on the 5' RACE reads; one entry per CDR3 protein. This table has 90,000 to 150,000 distinct CDR3 sequences, 3.2% appearing once. PBMCs stored at -80 C, 2 million in total, were the source of the unsorted libraries. The sequenced material came from PBMCs. V and J are TRBV20-1 and TRBJ2-5; 10 bases match TRBD2. The receptor comes from a woman aged 30 to 39 with multiple sclerosis. As DNA, the CDR3 is TGCAGTGCTAGTAGGACTAGCGGAGAGGGGACCCAGTACTTC. This codes for CSASRTSGEGTQYF.